The following is a T cell receptor (beta chain) sequence with its context. These data belong to a study of blood T cell repertoires in COVID-19. Background on the study: Italy, Spain and the United States were the sources of the convalescent and acute COVID-19 samples. Sources were T cells, B-cell-depleted T cells, or PBMCs; the material itself was cDNA or gDNA.

As processed by the authors: How many nucleated cells were present was estimated from reference gene primer amplification. Profiling relied on immunoSEQ multiplex PCR, and the TCRdb table lists in-frame clones only, not all of them. V and J calls and clone size are given by that table; D and trimming were obtained from the DNA. Here the sample spans 100,000 to 150,000 clones, 60% to 80% being singletons. Germline CDR1 reads MDHEN; CDR2 reads SYDVKM. V lost 8 bases, J lost 0 bases, and 10 bases lay in between. The CDR3 loop spans 13 amino acids. The sequence was obtained from a woman in her 70s with acute or convalescent COVID-19. The sequenced sample was peripheral blood. The chain joins TRBV28 to TRBJ2-5, with TRBD2 as a possible D gene (5 bases). CDR3 sequence reads: CASFSGDQETQYF. CDR3 coding DNA: TGTGCCAGCTTCTCCGGGGACCAAGAGACCCAGTACTTC.